This T cell receptor beta chain stems from a study of blood T cell repertoires in COVID-19. Under the authors' procedure: Scientists estimated how many nucleated cells there were by amplifying reference gene primers. The repertoire was sequenced with immunoSEQ multiplex PCR; TCRdb's copy has only in-frame clones and lacks some. V, J and clone size are those of that table, while D and trimming were read from the DNA. The data show about 260,000 clones, 87% seen once. A remark on this clone: The same CDR3 is also encoded by other DNA sequences in this sample.

The sample consisted of peripheral blood. This TCR came from a woman aged 40 to 50 who had recovered from COVID-19.

The CDR3 region is CASSPRTGTYEQYF. DNA of the CDR3: TGTGCCAGCAGCCCCAGGACAGGGACCTACGAGCAGTACTTC. This sequence joins TRBV7-2 and TRBJ2-7; 8 bases map to TRBD1. CDR1 is SGHTA and CDR2 is FQGNSA in the germline V gene. V lost 5 bases to trimming and J lost 2 bases; unmatched junction nucleotides: 5. The CDR3 is made up of 14 amino acids.